Reported below is one T cell receptor (beta chain). Its cognate antigen is unknown. With V trimmed by 5 bases and J by 3 bases, 11 bases remained unmatched. Germline-derived CDR1 and CDR2 are SGHTA and FQGTGA. The CDR3 contains 16 residues. The sample comes from a study of beta chain features in type 1 diabetes. The whole isolated RNA underwent reverse transcription, so sequencing captured expressed TCRB transcripts. Produced via immunoSEQ multiplex PCR; TCRdb's table is partial and in-frame only. The sample holds a few hundred thousand clones; around 13% are singletons and the top ten take roughly 0.033%. General study points: There was no resolution here of whether HLA type influences TCRB rearrangement.

This TCR came from a man aged 30-40 years in good health. V is TRBV7-3 and J is TRBJ2-3; 7 bases map to TRBD2. The specimen sequenced was naive CD4+ T cells from blood. CDR3 bases: TGTGCCAGCAGCCCTAGGGGCGGGAGAACGACAGATACGCAGTATTTT. Translation gives CASSPRGGRTTDTQYF.